A single sample gave rise to the 2 T cell receptor beta chains below, sequenced in a study of shared clonotypes between healthy human individuals. Naive CD8 isolation took CD45RO-negative cells positively selected for CCR7 and excluded terminally differentiated effector memory CD45RA+ cells. Sequenced by immunoSEQ multiplex PCR; TCRdb stores in-frame clones only, minus some. The repertoire holds around 2,000,000 clones, with about 95% as singletons. The sequenced material came from naive CD8+ T cells sorted from blood. These receptors originate from a man aged 18 to 29 in good health.

The chain carries TRBV5-4 and TRBJ2-7; the match to TRBD2 covers 9 bases. V lost 4 bases, J lost 3 bases, and 11 bases stayed unmatched. The CDR3 runs to 16 residues. Germline loops: CDR1 SGHNT, CDR2 YYREEE (reference sequence). CDR3 nucleotide sequence: TGTGCCAGCAGCCCAGAGCTAGCGGGAACTTTCTACGAGCAGTACTTC. Protein sequence: CASSPELAGTFYEQYF.

This rearrangement joins TRBV7-6 to TRBJ2-7; 7 nucleotides line up with TRBD2. Germline CDR1 is SGHVS and CDR2 is FNYEAQ. The CDR3 is 14 amino acids. Germline trimming cut 0 bases from V and 5 bases from J; bases unmatched to any gene: 4. CDR3 residues: CASSLAGGQDEQYF. DNA of the CDR3: TGTGCCAGCAGCTTAGCGGGAGGGCAGGACGAGCAGTACTTC.